Shown below are 18 T cell receptor beta chains from a single sample sequenced in a study of T cells in Graves' hyperthyroidism and ophthalmopathy. TCR beta CDR3 regions were amplified from RNA. Primed by the HTBI set, a first-round RT-PCR was run on the TCR CDR3. TCRdb itself ran the multiplex PCR reads through MiXCR, one entry per CDR3 protein. The data hold about 570,000 distinct CDR3 sequences, with 14% observed a single time. Sequenced input: blood. These TCRs come from a woman between 35 and 50 years old with Graves' hyperthyroidism.

There are many counts of this clonotype. CDR3 nucleotide sequence: TGTGCCAGCATGAAGGGAGAAATCAATCAGCCCCAGCATTTT. Translation gives CASMKGEINQPQHF. The chain joins TRBV2 to TRBJ1-5, with D unresolved. CDR1 is SNHLY, CDR2 FYNNEI, per germline. V lost 7 bases and J 3 bases, leaving 13 bases between the germline ends. This CDR3 contains 14 residues.

This clonotype was seen at least ten times. This chain links TRBV7-8 with TRBJ2-2; D is ambiguous. The germline gives CDR1 SGHVS, CDR2 FQNEAQ. Trimming took 5 bases from V and 0 from J, leaving 10 bases between them. The CDR3 loop spans 15 amino acids. The CDR3: CASSVQYTNTGELFF. CDR3 DNA sequence: TGTGCCAGCAGCGTGCAGTATACGAACACCGGGGAGCTGTTTTTT.

This clonotype came up many times. This chain connects TRBV20-1 to TRBJ2-1, with 7 bases lining up with TRBD1. The CDR3 length is 13 residues. Germline-derived CDR1 and CDR2 are DFQATT and SNEGSKA (reference sequence). The junction had 5 bases not matched to a gene; V was cut back by 5 bases and J by 4 bases. Written as DNA, the CDR3 is TGCAGTGCTGGAGCGACAGGGTACAATGAGCAGTTCTTC. This sequence encodes CSAGATGYNEQFF.

As concerns this clonotype: Relative to the germline gene, one junction end is altered; a read error may explain this. The chain recombines TRBV2 with TRBJ1-5; 8 bases map to TRBD1. Germline values: CDR1 SNHLY, CDR2 FYNNEI. The CDR3 runs to 13 residues. The CDR3 DNA follows: TGTGCCAGCAGTTGGGACAGGAATCAGCCCCAGCGTTTT. Translated, it gives CASSWDRNQPQRF.

This clonotype was seen a few times. This chain links TRBV4-1 with TRBJ2-5, with 7 nucleotides matching TRBD2. V gave up 3 bases and J gave up 5 bases; unmatched junction bases: 12. The CDR3 runs to 16 residues. Germline lookup yields CDR1 MGHRA and CDR2 YSYEKL. The CDR3 loop is CASSHSPGTTGETQYF. The CDR3 DNA is TGCGCCAGCAGCCATTCTCCCGGGACTACCGGGGAGACCCAGTACTTC.

This clonotype appeared many times. The chain recombines TRBV28 with TRBJ2-7; D may match TRBD1 or TRBD2 (7 bases each). Germline V gene sequence: CDR1 MDHEN, CDR2 SYDVKM. CDR3 size: 13 residues. Trimming shortened V by 6 bases and J by 8 bases, and 17 bases separated the two germline ends. In DNA, the CDR3 is TGTGCCAGCAGGGGGGGGCAGGGGGGTAAGCAGTACTTC. Protein: CASRGGQGGKQYF.

The rearrangement joins TRBV15 to TRBJ1-1; the match to TRBD1 covers 9 bases. Per germline, CDR1 LNHNV and CDR2 YYDKDF (reference sequence). The V and J ends lost 5 bases and 4 bases, in that order; junction bases with no gene match: 5. The CDR3 length is 14 residues. CDR3 coding DNA: TGTGCCACCAGCCCCCGACAGGGGGGCACTGAAGCTTTCTTT. This sequence encodes CATSPRQGGTEAFF. The variable domain in full, completed from reference TRBV15 and TRBJ1-1, reads DAMVIQNPRYQVTQFGKPVTLSCSQTLNHNVMYWYQQKSSQAPKLLFHYYDKDFNNEADTPDNFQSRRPNTSFCFLDIRSPGLGDTAMYLCATSPRQGGTEAFFGQGTRLTVV.

V is TRBV6-1 and J is TRBJ1-5; D might be TRBD1 (5 bases). CDR1 is MNHNS, CDR2 SASEGT, per germline. CDR3 length equals 14 residues. V lost 5 bases to trimming and J lost 4 bases, with 12 bases between them. The CDR3 DNA sequence: TGTGCCAGCAGTCCTCGCGGACAAAATCAGCCCCAGCATTTT. It encodes CASSPRGQNQPQHF.

This clonotype was seen ten or more times. The V and J genes are TRBV20-1 and TRBJ2-3; 10 nucleotides match TRBD2. The CDR3 consists of 16 residues. The germline CDR1 and CDR2 sequences are DFQATT and SNEGSKA (reference sequence). The V and J ends lost 2 bases and 4 bases, in that order; junction bases with no gene match: 9. CDR3 sequence reads: CSARSSGSSHPDTQYF. In DNA form, the CDR3 reads TGCAGTGCTAGATCTAGCGGGAGTTCTCACCCAGATACGCAGTATTTT.

This clonotype was seen ten or more times. J is TRBJ2-2 and V is TRBV10-2, with D maybe TRBD2 (6 bases). Germline V gives CDR1 WSHSY, CDR2 SAAADI. The V gene lost 5 bases and the J gene lost 7 bases, with 14 bases spanning the gap. The CDR3 consists of 14 residues. CDR3 sequence (DNA): TGCGCCAGCAGTATTCTCGGGAGAAGCGGGGAGCTGTTTTTT. As protein: CASSILGRSGELFF.

The rearrangement joins TRBV27 to TRBJ1-2, with TRBD1 as a possible D gene (6 bases). The CDR3 is made up of 14 amino acids. V gave up 3 bases and J gave up 0 bases, with 8 bases separating them. Per the germline V gene, CDR1 is MNHEY and CDR2 is SMNVEV (reference sequence). The CDR3 sequence is CASSFGTPNYGYTF. CDR3 in DNA: TGTGCCAGCAGTTTTGGGACACCTAACTATGGCTACACCTTC.

V and J are TRBV27 and TRBJ2-7; TRBD2 matches at 10 bases. Trimming at V came to 8 bases and at J to 3 bases, leaving 4 bases not matched to a gene. Germline V lookup: CDR1 MNHEY, CDR2 SMNVEV (reference sequence). This CDR3 spans 13 amino acids. CDR3 sequence (DNA): TGTGCCAGCGGGCTAGCGGGAGACTACGAGCAGTACTTC. Translation: CASGLAGDYEQYF.

This clonotype was observed a handful of times. The chain has TRBV3-1 and TRBJ1-6; D is undetermined. CDR3 length: 15 residues. Germline assignment: CDR1 LGHDT and CDR2 YNNKEL (reference sequence). V was cut by 2 bases and J by 0 bases, with 5 bases left in between. In DNA form, the CDR3 reads TGTGCCAGCAGCCAATCAGACTCCTATAATTCACCCCTCCACTTT. Protein: CASSQSDSYNSPLHF.

This clonotype was counted ten times or more. V usage is TRBV5-6 and J usage is TRBJ1-2; perhaps TRBD1 as D (6 bases). This CDR3 contains 14 residues. Germline V lookup: CDR1 SGHDT, CDR2 YYEEEE. Trimming cost V 0 bases and J 4 bases, with 10 bases left between them. The CDR3 spells CASSLGQDGYGYTF. DNA for the CDR3: TGTGCCAGCAGCTTGGGACAGGACGGCTATGGCTACACCTTC.

This clonotype was seen at least ten times. This rearrangement joins TRBV28 to TRBJ2-7; TRBD1 matches at 9 bases. With 5 bases clipped from V and 1 base from J, the junction kept 9 bases outside the gene matches. The germline V gene has CDR1 MDHEN and CDR2 SYDVKM. This CDR3 region has 16 residues. The CDR3 spells CASSPTPGTGSYEQYF. CDR3 bases: TGTGCCAGCAGTCCGACCCCCGGGACAGGGTCCTACGAGCAGTACTTC.

This clonotype was seen more than once but under ten times. The rearrangement joins TRBV9 to TRBJ2-5, with 8 positions matching TRBD2. Germline trimming cut 2 bases from V and 0 bases from J; bases unmatched to any gene: 9. The CDR3 length is 17 residues. Germline CDR1 SGDLS, CDR2 YYNGEE. The CDR3 loop reads CASSVSLASGYQETQYF. The CDR3 DNA sequence: TGTGCCAGCAGCGTCTCTTTGGCTAGCGGGTACCAAGAGACCCAGTACTTC.

This clonotype was recorded many times. V and J are TRBV20-1 and TRBJ2-1, with TRBD2 matching 9 bases. J was trimmed by 7 bases and V by 5 bases; bases with no gene match: 12. This CDR3 contains 15 residues. Germline CDR1 and CDR2: DFQATT and SNEGSKA (reference sequence). CDR3 protein: CSAHGSGSIENEQFF. CDR3 nucleotides: TGCAGTGCTCATGGTAGCGGGAGTATTGAGAATGAGCAGTTCTTC.

In this sample, this clonotype turned up a few times. The rearrangement uses TRBV5-1 and TRBJ2-3; possibly TRBD2 for D (5 bases). V gave up 5 bases and J gave up 4 bases, with 8 bases separating them. CDR1 SGHRS and CDR2 YFSETQ come from the germline V gene. The CDR3 consists of 12 residues. CDR3 sequence: CASRLVADTQYF. The CDR3 nucleotides read TGCGCCAGCAGACTAGTAGCAGATACGCAGTATTTT.